What follows describes a single T cell receptor (beta chain). The antigen remains undetermined. The data were taken from a study of shared clonotypes between healthy human individuals. Regarding the study as a whole: Large depth notwithstanding, sorted-subset sequencing proved incomplete by rarefaction.

How the authors handled the data: ImmunoSEQ gave junction-only sequences without quality scores, so filtering differed. Assay: immunoSEQ multiplex PCR; the TCRdb copy retains only in-frame clones and omits some. V and J calls and clone size are given by that table; D and trimming were obtained from the DNA. The repertoire consists of 110,000 or so clones, with around 66% occurring once and the leading ten covering under 30%. Germline V gene lookup returns CDR1 SGHTA and CDR2 FQGNSA. CDR3 size: 13 residues. V shed 5 bases and J 4 bases; nucleotides not matched to a gene: 5. Sequencing used memory CD8+ T cells sorted from blood. Specified subset: CD45RO+ cells pooled with CCR7-negative TemRA cells. This sequence joins TRBV7-2 and TRBJ2-7, with 7 bases fitting TRBD1. The receptor's source is a woman younger than 45 in good health. This CDR3 is CASSPLRGYEQYF. As DNA, the CDR3 is TGTGCCAGCAGCCCTCTCAGGGGGTACGAGCAGTACTTC.